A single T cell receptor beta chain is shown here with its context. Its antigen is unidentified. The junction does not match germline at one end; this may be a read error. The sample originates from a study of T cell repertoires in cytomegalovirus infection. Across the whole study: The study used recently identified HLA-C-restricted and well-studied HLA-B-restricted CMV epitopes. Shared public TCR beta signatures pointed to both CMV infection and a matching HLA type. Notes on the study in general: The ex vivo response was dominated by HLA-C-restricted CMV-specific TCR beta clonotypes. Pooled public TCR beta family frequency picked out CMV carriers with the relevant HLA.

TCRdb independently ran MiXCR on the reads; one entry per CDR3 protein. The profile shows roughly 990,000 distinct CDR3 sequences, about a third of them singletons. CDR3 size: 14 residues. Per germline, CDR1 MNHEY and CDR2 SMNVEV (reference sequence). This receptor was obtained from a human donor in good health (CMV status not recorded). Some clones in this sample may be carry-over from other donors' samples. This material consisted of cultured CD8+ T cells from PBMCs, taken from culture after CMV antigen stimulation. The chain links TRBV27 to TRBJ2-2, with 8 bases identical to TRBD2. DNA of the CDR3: TGTTCCAGCACCCCCGGGGGGGTCAACGGGGAGCTGTTTTTT. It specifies CSSTPGGVNGELFF.